This T cell receptor beta chain was observed in a study of blood T cell repertoires in COVID-19. Study overall: The United States, Italy and Spain provided the acute and convalescent COVID-19 samples.

Only in-frame clones appear in the TCRdb table, and some are missing; sequencing was by immunoSEQ multiplex PCR. The data contain under 200,000 clones, less than 85% of them singletons. CDR1 is SGHRS, CDR2 YFSETQ, per germline. Trimming shortened V by 3 bases and J by 0 bases, and 11 bases separated the two germline ends. This CDR3 spans 15 amino acids. Those who participated ranged in age from about 18 to 89 years and resided in 24 US areas. On this clone: This sample includes further DNA sequences coding for the same CDR3.

This chain uses TRBV5-1 with TRBJ2-3, with D possibly matching TRBD2 (6 bases). The sample taken for sequencing was PBMCs or T cells enriched from blood (not recorded which). The receptor was isolated from a woman aged 60-75 years with acute COVID-19. The CDR3 DNA reads as TGCGCCAGCAGCTCGGGCGGGACCAGCACAGATACGCAGTATTTT. Translation: CASSSGGTSTDTQYF.